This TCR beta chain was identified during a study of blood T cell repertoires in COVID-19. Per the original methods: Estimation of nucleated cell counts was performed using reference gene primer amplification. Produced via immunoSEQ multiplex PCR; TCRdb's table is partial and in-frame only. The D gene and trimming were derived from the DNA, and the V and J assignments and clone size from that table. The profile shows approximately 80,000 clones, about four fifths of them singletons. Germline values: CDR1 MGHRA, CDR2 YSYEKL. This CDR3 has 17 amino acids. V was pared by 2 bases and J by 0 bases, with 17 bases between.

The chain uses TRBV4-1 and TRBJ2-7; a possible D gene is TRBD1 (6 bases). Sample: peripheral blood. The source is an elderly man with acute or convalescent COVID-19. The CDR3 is CASSQTYLDRNSYEQYF. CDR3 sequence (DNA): TGCGCCAGCAGCCAAACCTATTTGGACAGAAACTCCTACGAGCAGTACTTC.